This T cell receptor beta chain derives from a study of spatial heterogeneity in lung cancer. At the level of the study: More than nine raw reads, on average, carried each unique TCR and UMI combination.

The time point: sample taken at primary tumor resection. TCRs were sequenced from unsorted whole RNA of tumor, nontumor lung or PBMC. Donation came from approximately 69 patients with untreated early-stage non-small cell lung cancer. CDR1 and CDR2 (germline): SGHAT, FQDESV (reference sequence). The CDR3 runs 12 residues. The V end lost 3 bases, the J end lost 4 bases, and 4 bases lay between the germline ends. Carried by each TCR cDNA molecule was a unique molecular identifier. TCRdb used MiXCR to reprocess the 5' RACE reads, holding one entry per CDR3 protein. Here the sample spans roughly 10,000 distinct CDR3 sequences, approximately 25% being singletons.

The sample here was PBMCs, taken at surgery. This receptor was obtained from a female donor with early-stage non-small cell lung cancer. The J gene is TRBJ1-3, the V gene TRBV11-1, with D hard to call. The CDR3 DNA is TGTGCCAGCAGCTTCGCGGGAAACACCATATATTTT. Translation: CASSFAGNTIYF.